The following is a T cell receptor beta chain sequence with its context. Its antigen is unknown. The sample belongs to a study of CXCR3-negative and CXCR3-positive naive CD8 T cells. At the level of the study: Sequencing brought in about 140 million TRB reads altogether, and each library got about 1.5 +/- 0.3 million.

TRB cDNA was prepared as libraries by UMI-labeled 5' RACE. TCRdb reanalyzed the 5' RACE reads, giving one entry per CDR3 protein sequence and no DNA. The sample holds 45,000 to 65,000 distinct CDR3 sequences. Germline CDR1 SGHRS, CDR2 YFSETQ. CDR3 length equals 15 residues. General study results and limits: The study found CXCR3 expression partially decreased after cryopreservation and ran most assays on fresh PBMCs. In both naive subsets diversity was comparably high, whereas memory CD8+ cells showed much lower diversity.

The source material was naive CXCR3- CD8+ T cells from blood. Subset given: CD45RO-CCR7+CD27+CD95- naive CD8+ T cells lacking CXCR3 (TNR3-). This receptor was obtained from a human donor in good health. Some clones in this sample may be carry-over from other donors' samples. This chain uses TRBV5-1 with TRBJ2-7; the TCRdb call, TRBD1, lacks DNA for checking. The CDR3 is CASSLYGDGSYEQYF. The variable domain in full, with the rest retrieved from reference TRBV5-1 and TRBJ2-7, is KAGVTQTPRYLIKTRGQQVTLSCSPISGHRSVSWYQQTPGQGLQFLFEYFSETQRNKGNFPGRFSGRQFSNSRSEMNVSTLELGDSALYLCASSLYGDGSYEQYFGPGTRLTVT.